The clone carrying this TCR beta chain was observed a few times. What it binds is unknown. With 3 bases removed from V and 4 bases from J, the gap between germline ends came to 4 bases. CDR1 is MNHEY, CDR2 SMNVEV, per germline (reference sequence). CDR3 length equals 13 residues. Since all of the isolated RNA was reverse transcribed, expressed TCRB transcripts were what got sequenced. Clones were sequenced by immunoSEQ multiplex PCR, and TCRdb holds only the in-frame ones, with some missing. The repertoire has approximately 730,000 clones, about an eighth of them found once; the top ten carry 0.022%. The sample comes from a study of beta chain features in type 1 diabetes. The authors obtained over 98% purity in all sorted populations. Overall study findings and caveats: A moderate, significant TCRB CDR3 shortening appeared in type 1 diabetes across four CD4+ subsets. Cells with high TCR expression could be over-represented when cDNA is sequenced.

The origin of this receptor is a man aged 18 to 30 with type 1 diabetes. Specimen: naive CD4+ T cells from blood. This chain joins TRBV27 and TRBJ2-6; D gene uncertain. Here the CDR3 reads CASSFYGANVLTF. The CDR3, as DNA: TGTGCCAGCAGTTTTTACGGGGCCAACGTCCTGACTTTC.